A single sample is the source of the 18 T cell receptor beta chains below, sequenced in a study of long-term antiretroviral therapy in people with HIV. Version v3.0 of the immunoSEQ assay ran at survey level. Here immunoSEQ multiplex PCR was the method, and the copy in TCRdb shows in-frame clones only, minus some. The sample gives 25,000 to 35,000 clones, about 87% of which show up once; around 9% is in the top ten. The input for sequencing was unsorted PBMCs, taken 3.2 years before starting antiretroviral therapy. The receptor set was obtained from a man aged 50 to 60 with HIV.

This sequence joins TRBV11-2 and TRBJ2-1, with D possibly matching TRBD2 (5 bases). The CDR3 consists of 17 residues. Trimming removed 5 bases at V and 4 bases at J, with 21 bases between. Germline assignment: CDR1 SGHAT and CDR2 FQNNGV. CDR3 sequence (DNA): TGTGCCAGCAGCCACCCTTTTACGGGAACCTCATACAATGAGCAGTTCTTC. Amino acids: CASSHPFTGTSYNEQFF.

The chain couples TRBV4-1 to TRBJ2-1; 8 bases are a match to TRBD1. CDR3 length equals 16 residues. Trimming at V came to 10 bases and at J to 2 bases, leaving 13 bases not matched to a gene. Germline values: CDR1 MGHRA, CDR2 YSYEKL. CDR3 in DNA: TGCGCCACGTCTGAGACCGGGACAGGCCCCTACAATGAGCAGTTCTTC. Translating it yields CATSETGTGPYNEQFF.

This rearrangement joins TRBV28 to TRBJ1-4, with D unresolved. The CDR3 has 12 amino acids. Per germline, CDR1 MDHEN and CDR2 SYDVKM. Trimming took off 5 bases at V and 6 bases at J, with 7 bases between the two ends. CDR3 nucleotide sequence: TGTGCCAGCAGTGCAGCGGATGAAAAACTGTTTTTT. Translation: CASSAADEKLFF.

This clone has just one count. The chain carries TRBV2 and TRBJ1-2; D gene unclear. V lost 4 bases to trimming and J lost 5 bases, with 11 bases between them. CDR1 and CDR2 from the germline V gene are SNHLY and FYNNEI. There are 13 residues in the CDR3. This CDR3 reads CASSAGPLYGYTF. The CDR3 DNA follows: TGTGCCAGCAGTGCGGGCCCTCTATATGGCTACACCTTC.

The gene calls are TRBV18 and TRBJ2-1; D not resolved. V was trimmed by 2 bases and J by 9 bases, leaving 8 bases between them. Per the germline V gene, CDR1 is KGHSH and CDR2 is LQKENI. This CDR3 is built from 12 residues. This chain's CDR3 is CASSPSGFEQFF. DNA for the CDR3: TGTGCCAGCTCACCATCAGGCTTTGAGCAGTTCTTC.

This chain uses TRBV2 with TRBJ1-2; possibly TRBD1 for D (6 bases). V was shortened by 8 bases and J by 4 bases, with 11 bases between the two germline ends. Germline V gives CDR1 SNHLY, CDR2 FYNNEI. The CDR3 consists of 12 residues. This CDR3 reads CASAGQSYGYTF. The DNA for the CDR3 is TGTGCCAGCGCAGGACAGAGCTATGGCTACACCTTC. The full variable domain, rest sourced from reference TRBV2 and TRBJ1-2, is EPEVTQTPSHQVTQMGQEVILRCVPISNHLYFYWYRQILGQKVEFLVSFYNNEISEKSEIFDDQFSVERPDGSNFTLKIRSTKLEDSAMYFCASAGQSYGYTFGSGTRLTVV.

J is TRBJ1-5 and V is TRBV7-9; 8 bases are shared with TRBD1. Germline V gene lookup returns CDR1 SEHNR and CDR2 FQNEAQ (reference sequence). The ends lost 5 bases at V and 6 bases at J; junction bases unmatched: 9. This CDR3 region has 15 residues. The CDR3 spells CASSPGQGVSQPQHF. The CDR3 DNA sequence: TGTGCCAGCAGCCCCGGACAGGGAGTCAGTCAGCCCCAGCATTTT.

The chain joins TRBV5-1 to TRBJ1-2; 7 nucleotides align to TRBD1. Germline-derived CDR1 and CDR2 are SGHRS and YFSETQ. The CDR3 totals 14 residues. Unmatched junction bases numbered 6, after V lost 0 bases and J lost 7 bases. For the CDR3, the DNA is TGCGCCAGCAGCTTGGCGGGACAGAGGATTGGCTACACCTTC. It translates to CASSLAGQRIGYTF.

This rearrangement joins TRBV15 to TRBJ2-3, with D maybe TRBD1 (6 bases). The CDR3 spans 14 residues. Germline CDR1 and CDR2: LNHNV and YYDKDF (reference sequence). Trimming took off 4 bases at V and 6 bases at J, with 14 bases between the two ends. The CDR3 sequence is CATSNGQSMDTQYF. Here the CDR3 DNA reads TGTGCCACCAGCAATGGACAGTCCATGGATACGCAGTATTTT.

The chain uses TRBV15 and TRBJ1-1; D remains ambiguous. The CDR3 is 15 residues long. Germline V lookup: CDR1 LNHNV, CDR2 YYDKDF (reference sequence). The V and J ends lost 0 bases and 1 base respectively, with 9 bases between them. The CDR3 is CATSRDGTWNTEAFF. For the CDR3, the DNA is TGTGCCACCAGCAGAGATGGTACGTGGAACACTGAAGCTTTCTTT.

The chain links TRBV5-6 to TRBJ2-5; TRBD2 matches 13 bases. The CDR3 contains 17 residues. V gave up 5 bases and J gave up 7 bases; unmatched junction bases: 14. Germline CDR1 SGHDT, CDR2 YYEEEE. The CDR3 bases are TGTGCCAGCAGTCTATGGACTAGCGGGGGCCCCCGAGGGACCCAGTACTTC. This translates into CASSLWTSGGPRGTQYF.

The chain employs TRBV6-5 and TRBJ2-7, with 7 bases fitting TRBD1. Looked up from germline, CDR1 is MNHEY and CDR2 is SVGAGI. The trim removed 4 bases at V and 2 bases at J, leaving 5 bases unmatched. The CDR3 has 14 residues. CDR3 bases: TGTGCCAGCAGTTCGGACAGGTGGGCCTACGAGCAGTACTTC. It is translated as CASSSDRWAYEQYF.

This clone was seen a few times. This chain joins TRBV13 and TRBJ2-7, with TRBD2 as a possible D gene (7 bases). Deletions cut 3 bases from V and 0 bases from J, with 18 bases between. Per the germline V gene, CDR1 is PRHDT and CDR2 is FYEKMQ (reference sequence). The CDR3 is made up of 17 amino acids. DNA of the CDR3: TGTGCCAGCAGCTTTCAGTTCAGGGGAGGGCTCTCCTACGAGCAGTACTTC. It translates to CASSFQFRGGLSYEQYF.

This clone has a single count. The CDR3 coding sequence is TGTGCCATCAGGGATCGCGAGGGGCCCCAAGAGACCCAGTACTTC. Residues: CAIRDREGPQETQYF. The gene calls are TRBV10-3 and TRBJ2-5, with D perhaps being TRBD1 or TRBD2 (5 bases each). This CDR3 has 15 residues. V lost 6 bases and J lost 1, with 15 bases in between. Looked up from germline, CDR1 is ENHRY and CDR2 is SYGVKD.

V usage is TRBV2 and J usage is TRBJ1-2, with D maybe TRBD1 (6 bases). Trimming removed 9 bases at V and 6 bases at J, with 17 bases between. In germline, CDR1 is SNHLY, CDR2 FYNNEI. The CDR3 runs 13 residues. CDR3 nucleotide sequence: TGTGCCAGGCGATCGGGGGGGCGTAATGGCTACACCTTC. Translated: CARRSGGRNGYTF.

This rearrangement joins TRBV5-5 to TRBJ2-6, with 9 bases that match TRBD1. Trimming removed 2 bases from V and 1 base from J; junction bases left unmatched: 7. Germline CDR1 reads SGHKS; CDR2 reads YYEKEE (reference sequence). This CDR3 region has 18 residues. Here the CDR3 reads CASSFLGQGLSGANVLTF. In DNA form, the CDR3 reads TGTGCCAGCAGCTTCTTGGGACAGGGTTTATCTGGGGCCAACGTCCTGACTTTC.

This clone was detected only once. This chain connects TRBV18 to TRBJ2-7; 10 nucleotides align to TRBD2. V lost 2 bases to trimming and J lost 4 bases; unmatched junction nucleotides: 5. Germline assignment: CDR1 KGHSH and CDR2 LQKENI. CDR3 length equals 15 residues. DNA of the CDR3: TGTGCCAGCTCACCATCTAGCGGGGGAGTATACGAGCAGTACTTC. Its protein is CASSPSSGGVYEQYF. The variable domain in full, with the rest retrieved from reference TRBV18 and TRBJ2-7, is NAGVMQNPRHLVRRRGQEARLRCSPMKGHSHVYWYRQLPEEGLKFMVYLQKENIIDESGMPKERFSAEFPKEGPSILRIQQVVRGDSAAYFCASSPSSGGVYEQYFGPGTRLTVT.

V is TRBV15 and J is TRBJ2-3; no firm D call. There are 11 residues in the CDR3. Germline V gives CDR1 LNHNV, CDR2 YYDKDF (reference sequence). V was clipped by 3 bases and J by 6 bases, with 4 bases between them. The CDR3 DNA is TGTGCCACCAGCAGCTCCGATACGCAGTATTTT. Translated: CATSSSDTQYF. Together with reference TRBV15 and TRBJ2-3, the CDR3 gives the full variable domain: DAMVIQNPRYQVTQFGKPVTLSCSQTLNHNVMYWYQQKSSQAPKLLFHYYDKDFNNEADTPDNFQSRRPNTSFCFLDIRSPGLGDTAMYLCATSSSDTQYFGPGTRLTVL.